This TCR beta chain is from a study of T cells after yellow fever vaccination. General study findings and limits: The secondary T-cell response peaked on day 5, not day 15, but was weaker.

This clonotype has a handful of counts. Its specificity is not known. TCRdb independently ran MiXCR on the 5' RACE reads; one entry per CDR3 protein. The sample yields a few hundred thousand distinct CDR3 sequences, 10% to 15% seen once. V was cut by 1 base and J by 1 base, with 14 bases left in between. The CDR3 consists of 17 residues. Germline lookup yields CDR1 SEHNR and CDR2 FQNEAQ (reference sequence). The sample was CD4+ T cells sorted from PBMCs, taken 45 days after the yellow fever booster vaccination. This receptor was identified in a young man who received the YFV17D yellow fever vaccine. V gene TRBV7-9 combines with J gene TRBJ1-5; D is possibly TRBD1 (5 bases). The CDR3 DNA sequence: TGTGCCAGCAGCTTAGACCAGGGCCGTGCAAGCAATCAGCCCCAGCATTTT. Residues: CASSLDQGRASNQPQHF.